This note documents a single TCR beta chain sequence. Its antigen is unknown. A second about 7 to 11 cycle PCR used barcoded and J-beta primers. MiXCR, applied by TCRdb to the 5' RACE reads, yields one record per CDR3 protein. The data show roughly 1.5 million distinct CDR3 sequences, roughly two fifths seen once. Germline CDR1 is SNHLY and CDR2 is FYNNEI. V shed 7 bases and J shed 0 bases, with 10 bases lying between them. The CDR3 is made up of 13 amino acids. These data originate in a study of blood T cells in healthy people across ages. Peripheral blood was drawn, approximately 9.4 milliliters per donor. No fewer than 6.5 million PBMCs went into each sample. Overall study findings and caveats: Per million T cells, TCR beta diversity dropped roughly linearly as age increased. No one knew whether donors had CMV, which possibly confounded expanded clonotype changes.

The V call is TRBV2, the J call TRBJ2-7; D is uncertain. The TCR was taken from a woman under 30 in good health. Sequenced input: blood. CDR3 DNA: TGTGCCAGCACCGGGTTCAACTCCTACGAGCAGTACTTC. Protein product: CASTGFNSYEQYF.